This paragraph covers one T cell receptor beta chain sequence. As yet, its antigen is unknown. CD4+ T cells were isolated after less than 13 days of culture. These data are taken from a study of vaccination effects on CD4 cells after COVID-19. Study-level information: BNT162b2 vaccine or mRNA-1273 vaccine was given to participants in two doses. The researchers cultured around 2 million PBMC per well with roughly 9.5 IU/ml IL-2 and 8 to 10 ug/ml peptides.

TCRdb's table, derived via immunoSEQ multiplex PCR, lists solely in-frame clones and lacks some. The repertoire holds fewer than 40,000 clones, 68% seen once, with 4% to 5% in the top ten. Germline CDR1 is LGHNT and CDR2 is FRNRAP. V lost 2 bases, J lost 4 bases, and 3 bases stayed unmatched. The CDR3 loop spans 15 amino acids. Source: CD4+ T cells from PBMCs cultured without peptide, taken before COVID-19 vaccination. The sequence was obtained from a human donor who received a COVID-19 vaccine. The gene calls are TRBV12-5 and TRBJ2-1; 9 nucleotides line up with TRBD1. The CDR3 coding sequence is TGTGCTAGTGGTTTGTGGACAGGGGAATACAATGAGCAGTTCTTC. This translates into CASGLWTGEYNEQFF.